A selection of T cell receptor beta chains follows, all from one sample in a study of blood T cell repertoires in COVID-19. The method was immunoSEQ multiplex PCR; TCRdb's version includes in-frame clones alone and lacks a portion of them. The data show tens of thousands of clones, roughly 85% seen once. Sequencing was done on a sample of peripheral blood. These TCRs come from a man in his sixties with active or convalescent COVID-19. The CDR3 runs from the conserved cysteine through the conserved F or W. D genes are given only for firm matches. Where a row states a size, it is once, few, many or the class of an expanded clone; other rows omit it.

>NA|TRBJ2-1|TRBV30|NA
CAWSVEQVTNTNEQFF
TGTGCCTGGAGTGTAGAGCAGGTGACTAACACCAATGAGCAGTTCTTC
>NA|TRBJ2-4|TRBV27|NA
CASAGFAKNIQYF
TGTGCCAGTGCCGGGTTCGCCAAAAACATTCAGTACTTC
>NA|TRBJ2-3|TRBV7-3|NA
CASSLTPGTDTQYF
TGTGCCAGCAGCTTAACCCCGGGCACAGATACGCAGTATTTT
>TRBD2|TRBJ2-7|TRBV27|NA
CASSSIGGLRWQGYYYEQYF
TGTGCCAGCAGTTCTATCGGGGGGTTGCGGTGGCAGGGATATTACTACGAGCAGTACTTC
>NA|TRBJ1-2|TRBV3-1/TRBV3-2|NA
CASSQGAVGAYGYTF
TGTGCCAGCAGCCAAGGGGCAGTAGGGGCTTATGGCTACACCTTC
>NA|TRBJ1-6|TRBV12-3/TRBV12-4|NA
CASSLSYNSPLHF
TGTGCCAGCAGTCTCTCCTATAATTCACCCCTCCACTTT
>NA|TRBJ2-7|TRBV2|once
CASLETASYEQYF
TGTGCCAGCCTCGAGACAGCCTCCTACGAGCAGTACTTC
>NA|TRBJ2-7|TRBV6-1|NA
CASSEWGLLYF
TGTGCCAGCAGTGAGTGGGGGCTTCTGTACTTC
>TRBD1|TRBJ1-4|TRBV28|NA
CASSGQGAMNEKLFF
TGTGCCAGCAGTGGACAGGGGGCAATGAATGAAAAACTGTTTTTT
>NA|TRBJ1-5|TRBV19|NA
CASSIYDQPQHF
TGTGCCAGTAGTATTTATGATCAGCCCCAGCATTTT
>NA|TRBJ2-3|TRBV5-1|NA
CASSLDPGGTADTQYF
TGCGCCAGCAGCTTGGATCCGGGGGGCACCGCCGATACGCAGTATTTT
>TRBD1|TRBJ1-4|TRBV7-2|NA
CASSTRTGGNEKLFF
TGTGCCAGCAGCACAAGGACAGGGGGGAATGAAAAACTGTTTTTT
>TRBD2|TRBJ2-2|TRBV5-5|NA
CASSLGLADYTGELFF
TGTGCCAGCAGCTTGGGCCTAGCGGATTACACCGGGGAGCTGTTTTTT
>TRBD2|TRBJ2-1|TRBV19|few
CASSSQGRLADNEQFF
TGTGCCAGTAGTTCCCAAGGGAGACTAGCGGATAATGAGCAGTTCTTC
>NA|TRBJ1-3|TRBV5-5|NA
CASSLHLITEGNTIYF
TGTGCCAGCAGCCTCCATCTTATAACAGAGGGAAACACCATATATTTT
>NA|TRBJ1-5|TRBV5-1|few
CASRPDSRNQPQHF
TGCGCCAGCAGACCCGACAGCCGCAATCAGCCCCAGCATTTT
>TRBD2|TRBJ2-1|TRBV25-1|medium-sized
CASSLAGAWNEQFF
TGTGCCAGCAGCCTAGCGGGGGCTTGGAATGAGCAGTTCTTC
>NA|TRBJ1-3|TRBV9|once
CASSVAGISGNTIYF
TGTGCCAGCAGCGTAGCAGGGATCTCTGGAAACACCATATATTTT
>NA|TRBJ2-7|TRBV4-1|NA
CASSQVYRGQFSYEQYF
TGCGCCAGCAGCCAAGTATATCGCGGGCAATTTTCCTACGAGCAGTACTTC
>NA|TRBJ1-6|TRBV3-1/TRBV3-2|once
CASSPDSYNSPLHF
TGTGCCAGCAGCCCAGACTCTTATAATTCACCCCTCCACTTT
>NA|TRBJ1-2|TRBV5-6|NA
CASSLNGHLYGYTF
TGTGCCAGCAGCTTGAACGGACACCTCTATGGCTACACCTTC
>NA|TRBJ2-5|TRBV7-2|once
CASSLDTETQYF
TGTGCCAGCAGCCTAGACACGGAGACCCAGTACTTC
>TRBD2|TRBJ2-7|TRBV5-1|NA
CASSLRLAGVYEQYF
TGCGCCAGCAGCTTGCGACTAGCGGGTGTCTACGAGCAGTACTTC
>NA|TRBJ1-5|TRBV19|NA
CASSIQDYSNQPQHF
TGTGCCAGTAGTATACAGGATTATAGCAATCAGCCCCAGCATTTT
>TRBD2|TRBJ2-3|TRBV12-5|few
CASGIAGGPRDTQYF
TGTGCTAGTGGTATAGCGGGGGGGCCTAGGGATACGCAGTATTTT